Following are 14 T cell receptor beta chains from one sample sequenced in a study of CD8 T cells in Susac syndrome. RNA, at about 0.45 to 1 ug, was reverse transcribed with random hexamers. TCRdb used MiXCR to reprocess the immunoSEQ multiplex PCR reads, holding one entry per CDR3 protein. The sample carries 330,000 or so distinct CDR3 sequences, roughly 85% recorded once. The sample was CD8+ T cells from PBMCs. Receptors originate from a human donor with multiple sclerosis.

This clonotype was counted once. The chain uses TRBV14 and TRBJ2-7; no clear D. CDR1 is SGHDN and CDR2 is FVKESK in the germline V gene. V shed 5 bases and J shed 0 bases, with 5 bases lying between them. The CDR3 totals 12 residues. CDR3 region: CASSTHSYEQYF. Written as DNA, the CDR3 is TGTGCCAGCAGCACTCACTCCTACGAGCAGTACTTC.

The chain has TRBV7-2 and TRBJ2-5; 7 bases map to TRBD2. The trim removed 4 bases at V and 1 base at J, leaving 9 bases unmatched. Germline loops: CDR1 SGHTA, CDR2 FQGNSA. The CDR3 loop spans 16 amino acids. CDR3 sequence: CASSSRGSGLQETQYF. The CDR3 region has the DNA TGTGCCAGCAGCTCCCGGGGTAGCGGGCTCCAAGAGACCCAGTACTTC.

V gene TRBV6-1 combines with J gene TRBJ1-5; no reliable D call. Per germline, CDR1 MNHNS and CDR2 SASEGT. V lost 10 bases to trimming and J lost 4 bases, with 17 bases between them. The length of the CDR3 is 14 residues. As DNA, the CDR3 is TGTGCCACCCTGGGAGGGTCAAGTAATCAGCCCCAGCATTTT. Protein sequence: CATLGGSSNQPQHF.

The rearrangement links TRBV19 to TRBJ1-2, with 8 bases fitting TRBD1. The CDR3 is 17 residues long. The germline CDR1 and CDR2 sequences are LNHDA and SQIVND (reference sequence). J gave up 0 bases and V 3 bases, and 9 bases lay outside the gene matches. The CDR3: CASSIVPTRGPNYGYTF. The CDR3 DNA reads TGTGCCAGTAGTATCGTACCCACCAGGGGGCCTAACTATGGCTACACCTTC.

The CDR3 loop reads CASRSSSHQFTGELFF. The DNA of the CDR3 is TGTGCCAGCAGGTCATCTAGTCACCAATTTACCGGGGAGCTGTTTTTT. This chain links TRBV28 with TRBJ2-2, with D unclear. Trimming took off 6 bases at V and 5 bases at J, with 19 bases between the two ends. Germline values: CDR1 MDHEN, CDR2 SYDVKM. This CDR3 has 16 amino acids.

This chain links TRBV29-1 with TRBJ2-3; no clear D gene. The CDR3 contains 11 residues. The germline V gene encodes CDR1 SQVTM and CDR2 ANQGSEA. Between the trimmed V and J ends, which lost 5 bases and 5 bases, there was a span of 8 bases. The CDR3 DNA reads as TGCAGCGTTCTCAGTCTAGATACGCAGTATTTT. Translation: CSVLSLDTQYF.

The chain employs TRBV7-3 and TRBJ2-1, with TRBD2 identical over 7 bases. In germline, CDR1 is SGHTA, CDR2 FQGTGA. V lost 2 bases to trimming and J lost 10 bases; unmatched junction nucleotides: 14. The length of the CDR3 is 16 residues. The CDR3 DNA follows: TGTGCCAGCAGCTTATATCTCCCTAGCGGACATGGGGAGCAGTTCTTC. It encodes CASSLYLPSGHGEQFF.

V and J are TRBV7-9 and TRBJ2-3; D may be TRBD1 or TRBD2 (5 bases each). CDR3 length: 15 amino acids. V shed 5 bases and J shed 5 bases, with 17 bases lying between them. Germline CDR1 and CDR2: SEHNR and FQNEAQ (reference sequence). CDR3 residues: CASSPGTRLLDTQYF. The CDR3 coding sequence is TGTGCCAGCAGCCCAGGGACCAGGCTTTTAGATACGCAGTATTTT.

CDR3 DNA sequence: TGTGCCAGCAGTTACGGGCAGTACACCGGGGAGCTGTTTTTT. Its translation is CASSYGQYTGELFF. The chain combines TRBV6-5 with TRBJ2-2; no reliable D call. The CDR3 is made up of 14 amino acids. Germline V gene lookup returns CDR1 MNHEY and CDR2 SVGAGI. V gave up 2 bases and J gave up 3 bases, with 7 bases separating them.

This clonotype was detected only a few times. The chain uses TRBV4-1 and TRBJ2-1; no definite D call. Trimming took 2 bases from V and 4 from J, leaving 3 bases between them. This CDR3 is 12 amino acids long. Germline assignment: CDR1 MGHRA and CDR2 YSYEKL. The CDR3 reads CASSQYYNEQFF. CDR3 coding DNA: TGCGCCAGCAGCCAATATTACAATGAGCAGTTCTTC.

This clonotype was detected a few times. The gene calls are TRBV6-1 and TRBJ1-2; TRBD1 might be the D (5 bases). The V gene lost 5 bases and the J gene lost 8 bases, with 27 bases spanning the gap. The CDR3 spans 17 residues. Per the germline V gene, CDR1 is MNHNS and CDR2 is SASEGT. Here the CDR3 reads CASSKTGTGVGLDGYTF. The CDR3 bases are TGTGCCAGCAGTAAGACCGGGACGGGCGTCGGATTGGACGGCTACACCTTC.

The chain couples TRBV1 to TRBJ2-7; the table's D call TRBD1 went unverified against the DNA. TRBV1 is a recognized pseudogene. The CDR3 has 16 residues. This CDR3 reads CTSSHPTGVRSYEQYF. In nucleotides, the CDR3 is TGCACCAGCAGCCACCCGACAGGAGTTCGCTCCTACGAGCAGTACTTC.

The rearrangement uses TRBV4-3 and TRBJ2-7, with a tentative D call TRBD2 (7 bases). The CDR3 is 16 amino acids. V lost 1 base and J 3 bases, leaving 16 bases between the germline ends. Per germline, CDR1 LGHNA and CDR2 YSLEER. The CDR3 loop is CASSQGVGGGHYEQYF. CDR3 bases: TGCGCCAGCAGCCAAGGAGTGGGCGGGGGACACTACGAGCAGTACTTC.

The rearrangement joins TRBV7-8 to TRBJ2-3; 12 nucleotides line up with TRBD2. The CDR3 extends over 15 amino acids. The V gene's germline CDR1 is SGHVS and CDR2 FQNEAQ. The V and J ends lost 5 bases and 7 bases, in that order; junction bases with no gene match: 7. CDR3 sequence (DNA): TGTGCCAGCAGCCTATGGACTAGCGGGATTAATACGCAGTATTTT. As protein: CASSLWTSGINTQYF.